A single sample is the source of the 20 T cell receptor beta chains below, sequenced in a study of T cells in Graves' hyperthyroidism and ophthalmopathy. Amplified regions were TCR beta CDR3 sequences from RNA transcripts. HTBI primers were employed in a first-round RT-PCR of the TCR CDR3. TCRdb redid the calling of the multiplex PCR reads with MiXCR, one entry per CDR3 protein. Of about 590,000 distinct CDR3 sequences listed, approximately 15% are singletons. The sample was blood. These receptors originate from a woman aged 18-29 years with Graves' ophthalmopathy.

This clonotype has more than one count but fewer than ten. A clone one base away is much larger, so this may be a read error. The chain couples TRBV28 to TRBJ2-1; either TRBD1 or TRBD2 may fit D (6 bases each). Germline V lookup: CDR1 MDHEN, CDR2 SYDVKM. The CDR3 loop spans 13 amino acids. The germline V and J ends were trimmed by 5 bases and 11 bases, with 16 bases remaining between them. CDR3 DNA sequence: TGTGCCAGCAGTCAGGGTCGGGGGCAGAAGCAGTTCTTC. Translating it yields CASSQGRGQKQFF.

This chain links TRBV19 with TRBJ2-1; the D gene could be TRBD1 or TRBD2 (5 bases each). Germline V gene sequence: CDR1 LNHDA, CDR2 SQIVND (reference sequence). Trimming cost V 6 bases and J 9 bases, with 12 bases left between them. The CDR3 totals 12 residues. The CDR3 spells CASRWGRGEQFF. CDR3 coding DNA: TGTGCCAGTAGGTGGGGACGGGGTGAGCAGTTCTTC.

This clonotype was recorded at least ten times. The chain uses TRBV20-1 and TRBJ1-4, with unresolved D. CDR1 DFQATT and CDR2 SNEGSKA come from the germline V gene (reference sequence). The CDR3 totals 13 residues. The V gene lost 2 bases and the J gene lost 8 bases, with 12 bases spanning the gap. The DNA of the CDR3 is TGCAGTGCTAGATCTCCAACACCCGAAAAACTGTTTTTT. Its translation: CSARSPTPEKLFF.

The CDR3 sequence: CASSDLRLAGKDEQFF. The CDR3 nucleotides are TGTGCCAGCAGTGACCTCCGACTAGCGGGGAAGGATGAGCAGTTCTTC. V gene TRBV25-1 combines with J gene TRBJ2-1; 11 positions agree with TRBD2. Germline loops: CDR1 MGHDK, CDR2 SYGVNS. V was clipped by 3 bases and J by 8 bases; unmatched bases: 9. This CDR3 has 16 residues.

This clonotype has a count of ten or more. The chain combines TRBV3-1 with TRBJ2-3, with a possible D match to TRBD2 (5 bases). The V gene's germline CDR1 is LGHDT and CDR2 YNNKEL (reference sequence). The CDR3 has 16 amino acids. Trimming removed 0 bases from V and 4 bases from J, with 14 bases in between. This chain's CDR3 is CASSQDSGGSSDTQYF. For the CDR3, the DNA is TGTGCCAGCAGCCAAGATTCCGGCGGGTCGTCAGATACGCAGTATTTT.

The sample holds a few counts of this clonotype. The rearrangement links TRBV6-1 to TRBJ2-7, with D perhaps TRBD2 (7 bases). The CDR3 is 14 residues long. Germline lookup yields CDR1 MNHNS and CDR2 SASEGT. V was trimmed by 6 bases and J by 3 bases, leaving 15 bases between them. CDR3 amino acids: CASREGGGFYEQYF. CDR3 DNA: TGTGCCAGCAGGGAGGGAGGGGGTTTCTACGAGCAGTACTTC.

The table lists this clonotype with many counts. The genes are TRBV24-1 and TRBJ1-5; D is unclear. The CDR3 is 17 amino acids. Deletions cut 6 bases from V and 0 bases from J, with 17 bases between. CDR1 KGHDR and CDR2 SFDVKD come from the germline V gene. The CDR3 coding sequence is TGTGCCACCAGTCCCCCCTCGGTGGGGAATAGCAATCAGCCCCAGCATTTT. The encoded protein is CATSPPSVGNSNQPQHF.

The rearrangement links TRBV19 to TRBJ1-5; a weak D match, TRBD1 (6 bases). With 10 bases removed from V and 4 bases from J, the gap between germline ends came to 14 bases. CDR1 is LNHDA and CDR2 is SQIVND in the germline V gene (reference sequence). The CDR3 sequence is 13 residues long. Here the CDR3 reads CATQGQFNQPQHF. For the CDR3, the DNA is TGTGCCACTCAAGGACAGTTTAATCAGCCCCAGCATTTT.

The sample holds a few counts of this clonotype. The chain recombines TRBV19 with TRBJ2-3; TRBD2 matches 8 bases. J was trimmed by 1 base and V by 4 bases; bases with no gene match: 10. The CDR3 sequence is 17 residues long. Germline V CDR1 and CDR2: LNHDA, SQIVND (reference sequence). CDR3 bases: TGTGCCAGTAGTAGAGGACGGGGACTAGTGGGCACAGATACGCAGTATTTT. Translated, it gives CASSRGRGLVGTDTQYF.

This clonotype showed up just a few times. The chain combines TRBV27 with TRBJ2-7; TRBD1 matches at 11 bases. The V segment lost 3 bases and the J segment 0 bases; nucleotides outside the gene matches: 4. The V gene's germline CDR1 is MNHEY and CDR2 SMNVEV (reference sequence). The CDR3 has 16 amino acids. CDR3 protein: CASSFSGTGGSYEQYF. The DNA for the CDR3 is TGTGCCAGCAGTTTTTCCGGGACAGGGGGCTCCTACGAGCAGTACTTC.

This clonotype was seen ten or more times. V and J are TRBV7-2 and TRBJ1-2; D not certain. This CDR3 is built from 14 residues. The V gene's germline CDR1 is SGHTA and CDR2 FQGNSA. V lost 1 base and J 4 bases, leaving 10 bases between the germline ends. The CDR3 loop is CASSLEGPLYGYTF. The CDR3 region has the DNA TGTGCCAGCAGCTTAGAAGGGCCCCTCTATGGCTACACCTTC. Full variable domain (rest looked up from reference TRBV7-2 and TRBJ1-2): GAGVSQSPSNKVTEKGKDVELRCDPISGHTALYWYRQSLGQGLEFLIYFQGNSAPDKSGLPSDRFSAERTGGSVSTLTIQRTQQEDSAVYLCASSLEGPLYGYTFGSGTRLTVV.

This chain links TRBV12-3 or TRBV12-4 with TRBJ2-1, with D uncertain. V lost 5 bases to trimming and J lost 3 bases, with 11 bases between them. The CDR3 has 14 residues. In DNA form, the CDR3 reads TGTGCCAGCAGTCTGGCAGCAGTCTACAATGAGCAGTTCTTC. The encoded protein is CASSLAAVYNEQFF.

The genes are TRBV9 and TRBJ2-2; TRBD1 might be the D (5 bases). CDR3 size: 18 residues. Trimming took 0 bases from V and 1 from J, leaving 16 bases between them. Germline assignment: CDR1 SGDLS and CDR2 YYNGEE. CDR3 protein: CASSVARGGDRNTGELFF. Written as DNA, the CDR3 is TGTGCCAGCAGCGTAGCCCGAGGCGGTGACAGGAACACCGGGGAGCTGTTTTTT.

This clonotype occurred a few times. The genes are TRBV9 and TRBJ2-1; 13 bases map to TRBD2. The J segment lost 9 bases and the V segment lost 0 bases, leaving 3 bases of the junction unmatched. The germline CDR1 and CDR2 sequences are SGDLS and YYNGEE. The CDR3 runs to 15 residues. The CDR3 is CASSVVRTSGSEQFF. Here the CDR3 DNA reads TGTGCCAGCAGCGTAGTAAGGACTAGCGGGAGTGAGCAGTTCTTC.

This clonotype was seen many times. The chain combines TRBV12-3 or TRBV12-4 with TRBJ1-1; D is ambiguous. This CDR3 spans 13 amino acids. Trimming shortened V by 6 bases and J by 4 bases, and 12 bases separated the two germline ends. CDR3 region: CASRPRATTEAFF. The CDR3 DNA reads TGTGCCAGCAGACCCCGGGCTACCACTGAAGCTTTCTTT.

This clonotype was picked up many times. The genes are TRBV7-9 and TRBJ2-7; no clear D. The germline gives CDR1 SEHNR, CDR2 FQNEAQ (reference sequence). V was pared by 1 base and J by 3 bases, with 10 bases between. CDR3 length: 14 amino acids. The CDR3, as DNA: TGTGCCAGCAGCTTAGGAGGTGAAGGCTACGAGCAGTACTTC. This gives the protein CASSLGGEGYEQYF.

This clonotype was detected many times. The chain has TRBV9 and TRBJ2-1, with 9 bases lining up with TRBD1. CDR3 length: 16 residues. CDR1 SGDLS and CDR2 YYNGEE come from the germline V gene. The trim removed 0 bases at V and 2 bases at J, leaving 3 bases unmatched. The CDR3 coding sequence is TGTGCCAGCAGCGTAGGGGACAGGGCTACCTACAATGAGCAGTTCTTC. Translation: CASSVGDRATYNEQFF.

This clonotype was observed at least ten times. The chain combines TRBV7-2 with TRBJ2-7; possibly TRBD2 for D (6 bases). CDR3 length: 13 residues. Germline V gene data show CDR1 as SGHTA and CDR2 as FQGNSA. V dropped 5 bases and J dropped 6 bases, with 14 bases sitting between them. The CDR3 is CASSTWLGGEQYF. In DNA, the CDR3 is TGTGCCAGCAGCACTTGGCTGGGAGGCGAGCAGTACTTC.

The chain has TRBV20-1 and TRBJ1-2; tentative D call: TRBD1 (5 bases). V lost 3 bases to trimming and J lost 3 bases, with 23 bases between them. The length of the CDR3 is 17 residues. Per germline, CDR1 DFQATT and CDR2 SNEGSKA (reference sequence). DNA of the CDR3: TGCAGTGCTAGCGAACCGATTAATAGACAGTCCTACTATGGCTACACCTTC. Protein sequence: CSASEPINRQSYYGYTF.

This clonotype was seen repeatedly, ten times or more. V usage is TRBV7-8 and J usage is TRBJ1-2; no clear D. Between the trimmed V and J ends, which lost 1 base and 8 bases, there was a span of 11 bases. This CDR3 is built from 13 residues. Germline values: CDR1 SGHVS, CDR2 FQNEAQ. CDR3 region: CASSLGTEGGYTF. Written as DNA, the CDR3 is TGTGCCAGCAGCTTAGGAACAGAAGGCGGCTACACCTTC.